This T cell receptor (beta chain) is drawn from a study of blood T cell repertoires in COVID-19. Study summary: COVID-19 samples from acute and convalescent phases originated in the United States, Italy and Spain. From T cells, B-cell-depleted T cells, or PBMCs came the material, which was cDNA or gDNA.

Original methodology: Researchers report that nucleated cell counts were estimated from reference gene primer amplification. Profiled with immunoSEQ multiplex PCR; TCRdb holds only in-frame clones, not every one. That table supplies the V and J calls and clone size; D and trimming were determined from the DNA. The repertoire holds 200,000 to 250,000 clones, with about four fifths as singletons. Sequencing input: peripheral blood. The origin of this receptor is a woman aged 45-60 years with active or convalescent COVID-19.

DNA of the CDR3: TGTGCCAGCAGTGAATATTCAGGGGGCCCCCAGTACTTC. Its translation is CASSEYSGGPQYF. The chain carries TRBV6-1 and TRBJ2-4; 8 bases map to TRBD1. V dropped 2 bases and J dropped 13; count of bases not matched to a gene: 7. The germline CDR1 and CDR2 sequences are MNHNS and SASEGT. The CDR3 has 13 amino acids.